This T cell receptor (beta chain) stems from a study of blood T cells in healthy people across ages. Study results and limitations: Roughly linearly, TCR beta diversity per million T cells fell as age increased.

A J-beta primer mix and a sample-barcoded 5' primer were used in a second PCR of about 7 to 11 cycles. One entry per CDR3 protein results from TCRdb running MiXCR on the 5' RACE reads. This repertoire shows approximately 880,000 distinct CDR3 sequences, around 48% found once; its top ten account for over 10%. At least 5.5 micrograms of total RNA were extracted per sample. Note on this clonotype: The antigen is undetermined.

Germline-derived CDR1 and CDR2 are ENHRY and SYGVKD. The V segment lost 4 bases and the J segment 4 bases; nucleotides outside the gene matches: 16. The CDR3 extends over 20 amino acids. V is TRBV10-3 and J is TRBJ2-3; 14 positions match TRBD2. This receptor was identified in a man aged 30 to 45 in good health. Material: blood. The CDR3 region has the DNA TGTGCCATCAGTGGGCTCTTGACTAGCGGGGGGGAGGGTGGCGCAGATACGCAGTATTTT. It codes for CAISGLLTSGGEGGADTQYF.